This T cell receptor beta chain was sequenced for a study of T cells in Graves' hyperthyroidism and ophthalmopathy. This clonotype was counted at least ten times. The germline V and J ends were trimmed by 1 base and 6 bases, with 15 bases remaining between them. The V gene's germline CDR1 is LGHDT and CDR2 YNNKEL (reference sequence). CDR3 length: 15 amino acids. Amplified TCR beta CDR3 regions derived from RNA transcripts. HTBI primers were employed in a first-round RT-PCR of the TCR CDR3. TCRdb fed the multiplex PCR reads into MiXCR, producing one record per CDR3 protein. The table lists approximately 420,000 distinct CDR3 sequences, around 14% of them singletons.

This TCR derives from a woman under 40 with Graves' hyperthyroidism. Sequences were obtained from blood. The rearrangement joins TRBV3-1 to TRBJ1-1; tentative D call: TRBD1 (5 bases). This CDR3 reads CASSQGLWGYAEAFF. The CDR3 coding sequence is TGTGCCAGCAGCCAAGGGTTGTGGGGGTACGCTGAAGCTTTCTTT. Combining the CDR3 with reference TRBV3-1 and TRBJ1-1 gives the whole variable domain DTAVSQTPKYLVTQMGNDKSIKCEQNLGHDTMYWYKQDSKKFLKIMFSYNNKELIINETVPNRFSPKSPDKAHLNLHINSLELGDSAVYFCASSQGLWGYAEAFFGQGTRLTVV.